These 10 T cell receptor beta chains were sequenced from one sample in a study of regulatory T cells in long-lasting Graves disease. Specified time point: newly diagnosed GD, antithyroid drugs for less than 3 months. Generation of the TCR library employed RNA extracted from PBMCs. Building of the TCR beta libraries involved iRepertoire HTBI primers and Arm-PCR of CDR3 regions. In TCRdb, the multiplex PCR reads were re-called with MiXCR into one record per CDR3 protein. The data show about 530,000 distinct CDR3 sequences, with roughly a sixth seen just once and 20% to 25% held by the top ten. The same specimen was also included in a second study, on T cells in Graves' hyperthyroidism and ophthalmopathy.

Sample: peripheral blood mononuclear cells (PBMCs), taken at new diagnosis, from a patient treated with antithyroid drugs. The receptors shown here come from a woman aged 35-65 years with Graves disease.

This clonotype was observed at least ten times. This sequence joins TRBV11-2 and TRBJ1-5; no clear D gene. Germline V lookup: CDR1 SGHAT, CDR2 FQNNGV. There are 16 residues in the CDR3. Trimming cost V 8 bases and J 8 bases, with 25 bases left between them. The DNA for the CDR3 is TGTGCCAGCTCTCAATTTGTCGGAGTGCCCCTGGAGCCCCAGCATTTT. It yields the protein CASSQFVGVPLEPQHF.

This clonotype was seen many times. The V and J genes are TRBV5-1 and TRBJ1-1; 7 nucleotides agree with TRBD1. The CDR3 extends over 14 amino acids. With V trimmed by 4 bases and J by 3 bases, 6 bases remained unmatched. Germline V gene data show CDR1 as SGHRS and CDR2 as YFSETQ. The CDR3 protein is CASSTGQDYTEAFF. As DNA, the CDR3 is TGCGCCAGCAGCACAGGACAGGACTACACTGAAGCTTTCTTT.

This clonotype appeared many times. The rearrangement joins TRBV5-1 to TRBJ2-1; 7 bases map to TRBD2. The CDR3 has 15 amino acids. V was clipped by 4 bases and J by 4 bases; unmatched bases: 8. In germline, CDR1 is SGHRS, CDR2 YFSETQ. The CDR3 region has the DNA TGCGCCAGCAGCGCAAGCGGGGCGACATACAATGAGCAGTTCTTC. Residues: CASSASGATYNEQFF.

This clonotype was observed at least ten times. The DNA of the CDR3 is TGCGCCAGCACAAGCTTGGTGTCTTTAAGCTCCTACAATGAGCAGTTCTTC. Translation gives CASTSLVSLSSYNEQFF. The gene calls are TRBV5-1 and TRBJ2-1; D not certain. Germline V gene sequence: CDR1 SGHRS, CDR2 YFSETQ. This CDR3 spans 17 amino acids. Deletions cut 6 bases from V and 0 bases from J, with 19 bases between. Full variable domain (rest looked up from reference TRBV5-1 and TRBJ2-1): KAGVTQTPRYLIKTRGQQVTLSCSPISGHRSVSWYQQTPGQGLQFLFEYFSETQRNKGNFPGRFSGRQFSNSRSEMNVSTLELGDSALYLCASTSLVSLSSYNEQFFGPGTRLTVL.

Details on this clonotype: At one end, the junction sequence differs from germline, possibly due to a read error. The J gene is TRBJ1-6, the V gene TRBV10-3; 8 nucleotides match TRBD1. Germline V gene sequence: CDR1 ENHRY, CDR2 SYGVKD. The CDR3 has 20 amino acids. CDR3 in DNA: TGTGCCATCGGTGAGTCAGGGTCTCGACAGGGGATAACCTATAATTCACCCCTCCACTTT. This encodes CAIGESGSRQGITYNSPLHF.

The CDR3 loop is CASSLGFGGDDFSTNEKLFF. The CDR3 DNA sequence: TGTGCCAGCAGCTTGGGGTTCGGGGGTGACGACTTTTCAACTAATGAAAAACTGTTTTTT. This chain joins TRBV11-2 and TRBJ1-4; the D gene is possibly TRBD1 (5 bases). Deletions cut 3 bases from V and 0 bases from J, with 23 bases between. The germline V gene has CDR1 SGHAT and CDR2 FQNNGV. The CDR3 runs to 20 residues.

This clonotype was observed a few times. The CDR3 sequence is CASSLWQGNGYTF. The CDR3 coding sequence is TGTGCCAGCAGTTTATGGCAGGGGAATGGCTACACCTTC. The chain couples TRBV12-3 or TRBV12-4 to TRBJ1-2; tentatively, D is TRBD1 (6 bases). The CDR3 is 13 residues long. V was clipped by 2 bases and J by 6 bases, with 10 bases between them.

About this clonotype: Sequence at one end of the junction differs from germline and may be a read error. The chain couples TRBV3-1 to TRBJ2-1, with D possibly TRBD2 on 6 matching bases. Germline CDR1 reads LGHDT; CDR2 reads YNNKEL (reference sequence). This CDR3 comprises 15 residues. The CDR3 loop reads CVSGSSGLTYNEQFF. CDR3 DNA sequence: TGTGTCAGCGGATCCTCGGGACTCACTTACAATGAGCAGTTCTTC.

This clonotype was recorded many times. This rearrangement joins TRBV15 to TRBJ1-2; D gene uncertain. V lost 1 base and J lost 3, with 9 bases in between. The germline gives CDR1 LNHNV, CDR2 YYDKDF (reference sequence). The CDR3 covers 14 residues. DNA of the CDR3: TGTGCCACCAGCAGAGGGCCGGGCGACTATGGCTACACCTTC. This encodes CATSRGPGDYGYTF.

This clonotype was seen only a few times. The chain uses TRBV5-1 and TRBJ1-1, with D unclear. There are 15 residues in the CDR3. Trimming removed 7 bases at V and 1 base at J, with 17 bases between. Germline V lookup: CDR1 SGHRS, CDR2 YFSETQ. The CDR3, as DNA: TGCGCCAGCTCCCGAGAGAGGGCGGGGAACACTGAAGCTTTCTTT. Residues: CASSRERAGNTEAFF.